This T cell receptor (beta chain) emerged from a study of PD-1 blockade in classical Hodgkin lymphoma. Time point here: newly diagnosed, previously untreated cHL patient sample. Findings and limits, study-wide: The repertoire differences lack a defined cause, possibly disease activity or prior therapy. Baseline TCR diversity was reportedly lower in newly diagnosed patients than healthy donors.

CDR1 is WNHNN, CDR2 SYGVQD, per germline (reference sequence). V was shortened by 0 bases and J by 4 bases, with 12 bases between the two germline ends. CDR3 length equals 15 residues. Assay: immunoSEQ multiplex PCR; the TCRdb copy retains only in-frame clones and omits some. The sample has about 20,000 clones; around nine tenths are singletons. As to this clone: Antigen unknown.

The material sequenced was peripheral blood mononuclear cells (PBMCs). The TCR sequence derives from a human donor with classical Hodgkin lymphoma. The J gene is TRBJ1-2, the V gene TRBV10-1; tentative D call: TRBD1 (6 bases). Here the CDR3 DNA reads TGCGCCAGCAGTGAGTCCGCAGGGGCAGCCTATGGCTACACCTTC. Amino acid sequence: CASSESAGAAYGYTF.